A selection of T cell receptor beta chains follows, all from one sample in a study of cytomegalovirus exposure and HLA in healthy donors. The repertoire was sequenced with immunoSEQ multiplex PCR; TCRdb's copy has only in-frame clones and lacks some. This table holds hundreds of thousands of clones, 70% found once. The specimen sequenced was PBMCs. These receptors originate from a man aged 40-49 years in good health and CMV-seropositive. CDR3s include the opening cysteine and the closing phenylalanine or tryptophan. Size is omitted from some rows. Given values are once, few, many or a class for expanded clones.

j_call	cdr3_length	clone_size	v_call	cdr3_aa
TRBJ2-1	17	once	TRBV14	CASSQARGLADYNEQFF
TRBJ1-1	13	-	TRBV6-6	CASSYNSRPGAFF
TRBJ2-7	13	-	TRBV6-1	CASGWTGTGEQYF
TRBJ1-5	16	-	TRBV6-5	CASSYSVAGVGQPQHF
TRBJ2-3	20	-	TRBV19	CASSSNAGGTGGHSTDTQYF
TRBJ1-1	14	few	TRBV6-1	CASSLGQGNTEAFF
TRBJ2-7	13	-	TRBV29-1	CSVERGIGYEQYF
TRBJ2-3	13	-	TRBV29-1	CSVGTTSTDTQYF
TRBJ2-5	15	-	TRBV5-4	CASSLGGTRVETQYF
TRBJ1-6	13	-	TRBV6-5	CASSYSSGSPLHF
TRBJ2-7	13	-	TRBV18	CASSPRNSYEQYF
TRBJ1-6	15	-	TRBV6-5	CASSTGREYNSPLHF
TRBJ2-1	15	-	TRBV5-1	CASSPVGGGYNEQFF
TRBJ2-1	15	few	TRBV5-5	CASSLWLAGANEQFF
TRBJ1-1	11	-	TRBV6-1	CASYAWTEAFF
TRBJ2-1	15	once	TRBV6-1	CERGQIAINYNEQFF
TRBJ1-1	13	-	TRBV29-1	CSVEAQGIFGAFF
TRBJ2-7	11	once	TRBV29-1	CSVFQAYEQYF
TRBJ1-1	15	-	TRBV19	CASSQYETANTEAFF
TRBJ1-1	18	once	TRBV19	CASTSILNRDTPNTEAFF
TRBJ2-4	14	-	TRBV19	CASSIFLAKNIQYF
TRBJ1-1	18	-	TRBV5-1	CASSPYKGQGVVHTEAFF
TRBJ2-1	12	-	TRBV29-1	CSVAYGSNEQFF
TRBJ2-1	15	-	TRBV6-1	CASSATGGSYNEQFF